These T cell receptor beta chains were read from a single sample in a study of technical replicates of blood from several donors. The assay was immunoSEQ multiplex PCR, and TCRdb's table has in-frame clones only and misses some. The sample records 85,000 to 100,000 clones, nearly 97% being singletons. The sample consisted of T cells isolated from PBMCs. The source is a human donor in good health. Each CDR3 is given with its conserved first and last residue. The order of the fields is V gene, D gene, clone size, J gene, CDR3 protein, CDR3 DNA. A D gene is named only where the DNA matches it firmly. Size tells how often a clone was seen (once, few, many) or the class of an expanded clone, and some rows leave it out.

>TRBV10-1|.|.|TRBJ2-7
CASSATGIPYEQYF
TGCGCCAGCAGTGCGACAGGTATCCCCTACGAGCAGTACTTC
>TRBV30|.|.|TRBJ2-1
CAWRALAENNEQFF
TGTGCCTGGAGAGCCCTAGCTGAGAACAATGAGCAGTTCTTC
>TRBV29-1|TRBD1|.|TRBJ2-7
CSAAGQGPQYF
TGCAGCGCGGCCGGACAGGGGCCCCAGTACTTC
>TRBV6-5|TRBD1|.|TRBJ2-7
CATGQAGSYEQYF
TGTGCCACCGGACAGGCCGGCTCCTACGAGCAGTACTTC
>TRBV5-6|.|.|TRBJ2-3
CASSLRAGTQYF
TGTGCCAGCAGCTTGCGGGCGGGTACGCAGTATTTT
>TRBV27|TRBD2|.|TRBJ2-1
CASSLSGSSDEQFF
TGTGCCAGCAGTTTAAGCGGGAGTAGTGATGAGCAGTTCTTC
>TRBV6-1|.|.|TRBJ1-1
CASTTTQGNTEAFF
TGTGCCAGCACTACAACGCAGGGGAACACTGAAGCTTTCTTT
>TRBV4-1|TRBD1|.|TRBJ2-7
CASSQVIGDRVLF
TGCGCCAGCAGCCAAGTGATTGGGGACAGGGTTCTCTTC
>TRBV27|.|.|TRBJ1-5
CASGSSGGSNQPQHF
TGTGCCAGCGGATCGAGCGGGGGGAGCAATCAGCCCCAGCATTTT
>TRBV5-4|.|.|TRBJ2-1
CASETGGQPSYNEQFF
TGTGCCAGCGAAACCGGGGGTCAACCTTCCTACAATGAGCAGTTCTTC
>TRBV7-9|.|.|TRBJ1-1
CASSDESAEAFF
TGTGCCAGCAGCGATGAGTCGGCTGAAGCTTTCTTT
>TRBV28|.|.|TRBJ2-7
CASSPAYEQYF
TGTGCCAGCAGTCCAGCCTACGAGCAGTACTTC
>TRBV19|.|.|TRBJ2-1
CASSILSSRANEQFF
TGTGCCAGTAGTATCCTTAGCAGCCGAGCAAATGAGCAGTTCTTC
>TRBV9|.|.|TRBJ1-1
CASSVRGRDTEAFF
TGTGCCAGCAGCGTAAGAGGGAGGGACACTGAAGCTTTCTTT
>TRBV10-3|.|.|TRBJ2-7
CAISLGDNREQYF
TGTGCCATCAGCCTCGGGGACAATCGGGAGCAGTACTTC
>TRBV29-1|.|.|TRBJ1-3
CSVGVGSGNTIYF
TGCAGCGTTGGTGTCGGCTCTGGAAACACCATATATTTT
>TRBV21-1|.|.|TRBJ1-5
CARPLTPRDRLIMPQHF
TGTGCCAGACCCTTAACCCCGCGGGACAGATTAATCATGCCCCAGCATTTT
>TRBV11-1|TRBD1|once|TRBJ1-2
CATFRMDRGIGYTF
TGTGCCACATTCAGAATGGACAGGGGAATCGGCTACACCTTC
>TRBV29-1|.|.|TRBJ1-1
CSVAYRPAEAFF
TGCAGCGTTGCGTACAGGCCCGCTGAAGCTTTCTTT
>TRBV11-2|.|.|TRBJ2-1
CASSLQGTPYNEQFF
TGTGCCAGCAGCTTACAGGGTACCCCCTACAATGAGCAGTTCTTC
>TRBV29-1|TRBD1|.|TRBJ2-3
CSVEDLPSRQGLTDTQYF
TGCAGCGTTGAAGATCTTCCCTCCAGACAGGGGCTGACAGATACGCAGTATTTT
>TRBV5-1|.|.|TRBJ1-4
CASNSGRGEKLFF
TGCGCCAGCAACTCAGGGAGGGGTGAAAAACTGTTTTTT